These 19 T cell receptor beta chains originate from one sample sequenced in a study of cytomegalovirus exposure and HLA in healthy donors. Researchers ran the PCR with 60 Vbeta and 13 Jbeta primers. Measured with immunoSEQ multiplex PCR; TCRdb has only the in-frame clones, and not every one. The sample contains fewer than 200,000 clones, around 77% of which appear only once. Input material: PBMCs. Receptors were obtained from a man between 60 and 75 years old in good health and CMV-seronegative.

There are a few counts of this clone. The CDR3 loop reads CASSTPGTGSYEQYF. The CDR3 bases are TGTGCCAGCAGTACCCCCGGGACAGGCTCCTACGAGCAGTACTTC. J is TRBJ2-7 and V is TRBV27; the match to TRBD1 covers 8 bases. Germline V gives CDR1 MNHEY, CDR2 SMNVEV (reference sequence). The CDR3 is 15 residues long. J was trimmed by 0 bases and V by 5 bases; bases with no gene match: 6.

This clone was picked up a small number of times. V gene TRBV14 combines with J gene TRBJ2-7; 11 bases fit TRBD2. Losses at the gene ends were 5 bases for V and 3 bases for J; bases not matched to a gene: 3. The CDR3 consists of 14 residues. From germline, CDR1 is SGHDN and CDR2 FVKESK. CDR3 amino acids: CASSFSGRDYEQYF. The CDR3 nucleotides are TGTGCCAGCAGCTTTAGCGGGAGGGACTACGAGCAGTACTTC.

On this clone: A read error may produce the germline difference seen at one junction end. The V and J genes are TRBV15 and TRBJ2-7, with TRBD2 identical over 10 bases. This CDR3 spans 14 amino acids. Germline CDR1 reads LNHNV; CDR2 reads YYDKDF (reference sequence). The CDR3 region is CVTSRAGGSDEQYF. The CDR3 DNA reads as TGTGTCACCAGCAGAGCGGGAGGGTCTGACGAGCAGTACTTC.

The chain carries TRBV20-1 and TRBJ2-3; D not certain. The germline V and J ends were trimmed by 3 bases and 2 bases, with 3 bases remaining between them. The CDR3 is 11 amino acids. CDR1 is DFQATT and CDR2 is SNEGSKA in the germline V gene (reference sequence). The CDR3 protein is CSARYTDTQYF. In nucleotides, the CDR3 is TGCAGTGCTAGGTACACAGATACGCAGTATTTT.

The chain links TRBV7-3 to TRBJ2-2, with D perhaps TRBD1 (5 bases). Between the trimmed V and J ends, which lost 5 bases and 6 bases, there was a span of 13 bases. This CDR3 contains 14 residues. Germline V gene sequence: CDR1 SGHTA, CDR2 FQGTGA. CDR3: CASSPNSGSGELFF. In DNA form, the CDR3 reads TGTGCCAGCAGCCCCAACTCAGGGTCCGGGGAGCTGTTTTTT.

This sequence joins TRBV7-2 and TRBJ2-7; no definite D call. Germline CDR1 and CDR2: SGHTA and FQGNSA. V shed 1 base and J shed 0 bases, with 13 bases lying between them. The CDR3 extends over 16 amino acids. CDR3 DNA sequence: TGTGCCAGCAGCTTAGTATCGTACAGCCTCTCCTACGAGCAGTACTTC. Translation: CASSLVSYSLSYEQYF.

The chain links TRBV25-1 to TRBJ2-1; 11 positions match TRBD1. Per germline, CDR1 MGHDK and CDR2 SYGVNS. With V trimmed by 5 bases and J by 6 bases, 9 bases remained unmatched. The CDR3 totals 16 residues. CDR3 sequence: CASSRPGQGARNEQFF. In nucleotides, the CDR3 is TGTGCCAGCAGTCGCCCAGGACAGGGGGCGCGCAATGAGCAGTTCTTC.

In the case of this clone: Relative to the germline gene, one junction end is altered; a read error may explain this. The chain carries TRBV7-9 and TRBJ2-5; D not resolved. This CDR3 comprises 13 residues. Per germline, CDR1 SEHNR and CDR2 FQNEAQ (reference sequence). As DNA, the CDR3 is TGTTCCAGCAGCCTGGATGGGCCAGGGACCCAGTACTTC. It yields the protein CSSSLDGPGTQYF.

The chain combines TRBV13 with TRBJ2-3; D is possibly TRBD2 (5 bases). V gave up 2 bases and J gave up 0 bases, with 15 bases separating them. The CDR3 length is 17 residues. The germline gives CDR1 PRHDT, CDR2 FYEKMQ (reference sequence). CDR3 sequence reads: CASSLLATTSSTDTQYF. The DNA for the CDR3 is TGTGCCAGCAGCTTACTAGCTACCACCTCTAGCACAGATACGCAGTATTTT.

The chain employs TRBV6-5 and TRBJ2-2, with 11 bases matching TRBD2. Germline V gene lookup returns CDR1 MNHEY and CDR2 SVGAGI. The length of the CDR3 is 16 residues. V trimming: 0 bases; J trimming: 9 bases; junction bases outside the gene matches: 6. The CDR3 DNA reads as TGTGCCAGCAGTTACTCGTCTAGCGGGGGGTCGCGGGAGCTGTTTTTT. Translation: CASSYSSSGGSRELFF.

The rearrangement joins TRBV6-5 to TRBJ2-2; perhaps TRBD1 as D (6 bases). The germline V and J ends were trimmed by 7 bases and 7 bases, with 13 bases remaining between them. Germline-derived CDR1 and CDR2 are MNHEY and SVGAGI. The CDR3 loop spans 13 amino acids. CDR3 nucleotide sequence: TGTGCCAGCAACCTCAGGGGCGGCGGGGAGCTGTTTTTT. Encoded protein: CASNLRGGGELFF.

The J gene is TRBJ2-1, the V gene TRBV7-2, with 8 bases aligning to TRBD1. CDR1 is SGHTA, CDR2 FQGNSA, per germline. The CDR3 is 15 amino acids. With V trimmed by 1 base and J by 1 base, 0 bases remained unmatched. For the CDR3, the DNA is TGTGCCAGCAGCTTAGGGACAGGGTCCTACAATGAGCAGTTCTTC. It specifies CASSLGTGSYNEQFF.

The chain uses TRBV7-9 and TRBJ2-1; 8 bases line up with TRBD2. V lost 4 bases, J lost 8 bases, and 16 bases stayed unmatched. Germline lookup yields CDR1 SEHNR and CDR2 FQNEAQ (reference sequence). The CDR3 sequence is 17 residues long. The chain's CDR3 is CASSSKAGEATRDEQFF. The DNA for the CDR3 is TGTGCCAGCAGCTCCAAAGCGGGAGAGGCCACAAGGGATGAGCAGTTCTTC.

This chain links TRBV9 with TRBJ2-7, with 13 bases fitting TRBD2. This CDR3 has 15 residues. Trimming cost V 3 bases and J 3 bases; bases outside gene matches: 3. Germline CDR1 and CDR2: SGDLS and YYNGEE. The CDR3 sequence: CASSEGLAGYYEQYF. As DNA, the CDR3 is TGTGCCAGCAGCGAGGGACTAGCGGGATACTACGAGCAGTACTTC.

This clone came up a few times. The V and J genes are TRBV5-4 and TRBJ2-3; 12 nucleotides align to TRBD2. CDR1 and CDR2 from the germline V gene are SGHNT and YYREEE (reference sequence). V lost 3 bases, J lost 5 bases, and 13 bases stayed unmatched. CDR3 length: 18 residues. DNA of the CDR3: TGTGCCAGCAGCTCCGGACTAGCGGGATGGAATCACGGAGATACGCAGTATTTT. Its protein is CASSSGLAGWNHGDTQYF.

This chain joins TRBV30 and TRBJ2-5, with 12 positions matching TRBD2. V shed 2 bases and J 5 bases; nucleotides not matched to a gene: 3. This CDR3 is built from 14 residues. The germline CDR1 and CDR2 sequences are GTSNPN and SVGIG (reference sequence). The CDR3 region has the DNA TGTGCCTGGAGTTCCGGACTAGCGGGGGAGACCCAGTACTTC. Protein: CAWSSGLAGETQYF. Using reference TRBV30 and TRBJ2-5 for the parts outside the CDR3, the full variable domain is SQTIHQWPATLVQPVGSPLSLECTVEGTSNPNLYWYRQAAGRGLQLLFYSVGIGQISSEVPQNLSASRPQDRQFILSSKKLLLSDSGFYLCAWSSGLAGETQYFGPGTRLLVL.

CDR3 protein: CASSSSRTGRNTEAFF. The CDR3 DNA reads as TGTGCCAGCAGTTCCTCCCGGACAGGGAGAAACACTGAAGCTTTCTTT. The rearrangement uses TRBV28 and TRBJ1-1; 8 nucleotides match TRBD1. Losses at the gene ends were 4 bases for V and 2 bases for J; bases not matched to a gene: 9. Germline V gene lookup returns CDR1 MDHEN and CDR2 SYDVKM. The CDR3 sequence is 16 residues long.

The rearrangement uses TRBV15 and TRBJ2-1; tentative D call: TRBD2 (5 bases). V was shortened by 0 bases and J by 9 bases, with 15 bases between the two germline ends. CDR1 and CDR2 from the germline V gene are LNHNV and YYDKDF (reference sequence). This CDR3 spans 15 amino acids. The CDR3 bases are TGTGCCACCAGCAGAGACCCTCAGAACAGCGGTGAGCAGTTCTTC. It encodes CATSRDPQNSGEQFF.

The J gene is TRBJ2-5, the V gene TRBV19; 7 bases align to TRBD1. Germline lookup yields CDR1 LNHDA and CDR2 SQIVND (reference sequence). After removal of 0 bases from V and 1 base from J, the junction contained 8 bases not matched to a gene. The CDR3 consists of 17 residues. The CDR3 bases are TGTGCCAGTAGTATAGATGGGCCAGGGGGTCCCCAAGAGACCCAGTACTTC. Translated, it gives CASSIDGPGGPQETQYF.